The 26 T cell receptor beta chains reported below all come from one sample, sequenced in a study of T cells in Graves' hyperthyroidism and ophthalmopathy. RNA transcripts were the template for amplifying TCR beta CDR3 regions. First-round RT-PCR with HTBI primers amplified the TCR CDR3 region. TCRdb re-called the multiplex PCR reads through MiXCR, storing one row per CDR3 protein. The sample lists about 400,000 distinct CDR3 sequences, approximately 25% occurring once. Sample: blood. These receptors were obtained from a man between 50 and 59 years old with Graves' hyperthyroidism.

This clonotype was found a few times. The V gene is TRBV5-1, the J gene TRBJ2-7, with 8 bases lining up with TRBD2. Germline CDR1 reads SGHRS; CDR2 reads YFSETQ. V dropped 3 bases and J dropped 5; count of bases not matched to a gene: 13. CDR3 length: 16 residues. The CDR3 loop is CASSSPNPGTSNEQYF. The CDR3 nucleotides are TGCGCCAGCAGCTCCCCAAATCCCGGGACTAGTAACGAGCAGTACTTC.

This clonotype turned up a few times. This chain links TRBV5-1 with TRBJ1-2; possibly TRBD1 for D (6 bases). This CDR3 is built from 13 residues. The germline CDR1 and CDR2 sequences are SGHRS and YFSETQ. V dropped 0 bases and J dropped 10 bases, with 13 bases sitting between them. The CDR3 nucleotides read TGCGCCAGCAGCTTGGAACTAGGGGGTGACTACACCTTC. It encodes CASSLELGGDYTF.

The chain joins TRBV11-2 to TRBJ2-4; TRBD2 might be the D (6 bases). The V end was cut by 0 bases, the J end by 3 bases, with 9 bases between. Germline loops: CDR1 SGHAT, CDR2 FQNNGV. This CDR3 contains 15 residues. CDR3 nucleotide sequence: TGTGCCAGCAGCTTAGACGGGAGTGTCAAAAACATTCAGTACTTC. Residues: CASSLDGSVKNIQYF.

The chain recombines TRBV30 with TRBJ2-1, with a tentative D call TRBD2 (6 bases). The V end was cut by 4 bases, the J end by 10 bases, with 11 bases between. CDR3 length equals 11 residues. The V gene's germline CDR1 is GTSNPN and CDR2 SVGIG (reference sequence). The DNA for the CDR3 is TGTGCCTGGACGGGACTTCGGGAGCAGTTCTTC. Residues: CAWTGLREQFF.

This chain links TRBV20-1 with TRBJ1-2; no definite D call. Germline CDR1 reads DFQATT; CDR2 reads SNEGSKA (reference sequence). The CDR3 consists of 13 residues. V was pared by 2 bases and J by 5 bases, with 12 bases between. The CDR3 DNA is TGCAGTGCTAGAAATCAAAAGTGGTATGGCTACACCTTC. This translates into CSARNQKWYGYTF.

The chain combines TRBV20-1 with TRBJ2-7; 7 bases fit TRBD1. Germline assignment: CDR1 DFQATT and CDR2 SNEGSKA (reference sequence). Trimming took 3 bases from V and 1 from J; bases not matched to a gene: 3. The CDR3 is 13 amino acids. CDR3 DNA sequence: TGCAGTGCTAGGCAGGACAGGTCCTACGAGCAGTACTTC. Amino acids: CSARQDRSYEQYF.

This clonotype occurred many times. J is TRBJ2-7 and V is TRBV12-3 or TRBV12-4, with 7 bases lining up with TRBD1. This CDR3 comprises 15 residues. Trimming took 6 bases from V and 4 from J; bases not matched to a gene: 12. In DNA, the CDR3 is TGTGCCAGCAGCCGAAGCAGCCAGGGGGTTTACGAGCAGTACTTC. Protein: CASSRSSQGVYEQYF.

This chain joins TRBV5-1 and TRBJ2-5, with a weak D call TRBD2 (5 bases). This CDR3 has 14 residues. The V end was cut by 4 bases, the J end by 11 bases, with 21 bases between. Germline-derived CDR1 and CDR2 are SGHRS and YFSETQ. The CDR3 DNA sequence: TGCGCCAGCAGCAGCGGAGTTACCACGGATAGTCAGTACTTC. Translating gives CASSSGVTTDSQYF.

Concerning this clonotype itself: Because the CDR3's place on the DNA is in doubt, the DNA is left out and the CDR3 is given as listed by TCRdb. V gene TRBV27 combines with J gene TRBJ2-3; TRBD1, the D gene given by the table, was not confirmed from the DNA. CDR1 is MNHEY, CDR2 SMNVEV, per germline (reference sequence). Termini included, the CDR3 measures 15 amino acids. The CDR3 loop reads CASSSSGLASDTQYF.

The chain employs TRBV20-1 and TRBJ2-5; the D is unclear. The CDR3 totals 16 residues. Germline V lookup: CDR1 DFQATT, CDR2 SNEGSKA (reference sequence). The V end was cut by 0 bases, the J end by 1 base, with 15 bases between. CDR3 DNA sequence: TGCAGTGCTAGAGAACACCAGAGTCAGGTCCAAGAGACCCAGTACTTC. This translates into CSAREHQSQVQETQYF.

The DNA of the CDR3 is TGTGCCAGCAGTAGAGGAAGGGACTCTGAGTTCTTC. It translates to CASSRGRDSEFF. The chain recombines TRBV12-3 or TRBV12-4 with TRBJ2-1, with D possibly TRBD2 on 6 matching bases. V was clipped by 5 bases and J by 14 bases, with 16 bases between them. This CDR3 contains 12 residues.

This clonotype showed up many times. This chain connects TRBV28 to TRBJ1-1; no firm D call. The CDR3 totals 14 residues. V lost 3 bases and J lost 1, with 9 bases in between. The V gene's germline CDR1 is MDHEN and CDR2 SYDVKM. The CDR3 region has the DNA TGTGCCAGCAGTTTGGGCACCCAGAACACTGAAGCTTTCTTT. Its translation is CASSLGTQNTEAFF. The variable domain in full, with the rest retrieved from reference TRBV28 and TRBJ1-1, is DVKVTQSSRYLVKRTGEKVFLECVQDMDHENMFWYRQDPGLGLRLIYFSYDVKMKEKGDIPEGYSVSREKKERFSLILESASTNQTSMYLCASSLGTQNTEAFFGQGTRLTVV.

This sequence joins TRBV28 and TRBJ2-2; maybe TRBD2 (5 bases). The CDR3 is made up of 12 amino acids. The V end lost 5 bases, the J end lost 7 bases, and 8 bases lay between the germline ends. Germline lookup yields CDR1 MDHEN and CDR2 SYDVKM. The CDR3 is CASSNSVGELFF. CDR3 nucleotide sequence: TGTGCCAGCAGTAATAGCGTCGGGGAGCTGTTTTTT.

This clonotype has just a few counts. A read error may account for a junction end that differs from germline. The CDR3: CASSLRQAMNTEALF. For the CDR3, the DNA is TGTGCCAGCAGCTTAAGGCAGGCCATGAACACTGAAGCTCTCTTT. This chain joins TRBV5-5 and TRBJ1-1; D unresolved. Germline V lookup: CDR1 SGHKS, CDR2 YYEKEE (reference sequence). The CDR3 is made up of 15 amino acids.

The J gene is TRBJ2-1, the V gene TRBV5-8, with 8 bases aligning to TRBD1. This CDR3 comprises 15 residues. J gave up 5 bases and V 1 base, and 5 bases lay outside the gene matches. Germline V gene lookup returns CDR1 SGHTS and CDR2 YDEGEE. CDR3 in amino acids: CASSLQGTGDNEQFF. The CDR3 DNA follows: TGTGCCAGCAGCTTGCAAGGGACAGGTGACAATGAGCAGTTCTTC.

The CDR3, as DNA: TGTGCCAGTAGTTCTATGGCAGGGGGCGCGTCTCAGCCCCAGCATTTT. This sequence encodes CASSSMAGGASQPQHF. This rearrangement joins TRBV19 to TRBJ1-5; 8 nucleotides match TRBD1. The junction had 12 bases not matched to a gene; V was cut back by 5 bases and J by 6 bases. Germline V gives CDR1 LNHDA, CDR2 SQIVND (reference sequence). The CDR3 length is 16 residues.

The V call is TRBV19, the J call TRBJ2-5, with D perhaps TRBD1 (5 bases). CDR1 and CDR2 (germline): LNHDA, SQIVND (reference sequence). This CDR3 is 13 amino acids long. Trimming removed 0 bases at V and 5 bases at J, with 7 bases between. The CDR3: CASSIDPGETQYF. CDR3 sequence (DNA): TGTGCCAGTAGTATAGATCCAGGGGAGACCCAGTACTTC.

This chain connects TRBV7-9 to TRBJ1-1; D is possibly TRBD1 (5 bases). The CDR3 has 14 residues. With 3 bases removed from V and 0 bases from J, the gap between germline ends came to 8 bases. The V gene's germline CDR1 is SEHNR and CDR2 FQNEAQ (reference sequence). The CDR3 DNA reads TGTGCCAGCAGCTTTGGGGGAGTGAACACTGAAGCTTTCTTT. Encoded protein: CASSFGGVNTEAFF.

The chain links TRBV19 to TRBJ2-2, with TRBD2 matching 8 bases. Germline V CDR1 and CDR2: LNHDA, SQIVND (reference sequence). J lost 13 bases, V lost 3 bases, and 10 bases had no gene match. This CDR3 spans 14 amino acids. CDR3 loop: CASSIGRASGRLFF. The CDR3 nucleotides read TGTGCCAGTAGTATCGGGAGGGCCTCGGGGCGGCTGTTTTTT.

This clonotype was counted at least ten times. The CDR3 sequence is CASSFTGGNTGELFF. The CDR3 DNA is TGTGCCAGCAGTTTCACAGGGGGGAACACCGGGGAGCTGTTTTTT. The V call is TRBV6-2 or TRBV6-3, the J call TRBJ2-2, with 8 bases identical to TRBD1. Trimming at V came to 4 bases and at J to 1 base, leaving 2 bases not matched to a gene. Germline-derived CDR1 and CDR2 are MNHEY and SVGEGT. The CDR3 loop spans 15 amino acids.

On this clonotype: This may come from a read error, since a much larger clone is one base off. The chain is built from TRBV7-3 and TRBJ2-4; D gene unclear. This CDR3 is built from 13 residues. Germline-derived CDR1 and CDR2 are SGHTA and FQGTGA. The CDR3 sequence is CAGSLEGPNIQYF. CDR3 DNA: TGTGCCGGCAGCTTAGAAGGGCCAAACATTCAGTACTTC.

This chain connects TRBV5-1 to TRBJ2-4, with D maybe TRBD2 (5 bases). Trimming shortened V by 0 bases and J by 7 bases, and 11 bases separated the two germline ends. Germline V gives CDR1 SGHRS, CDR2 YFSETQ. The CDR3 extends over 14 amino acids. This CDR3 reads CASSLAGVFNIQYF. DNA for the CDR3: TGCGCCAGCAGCTTGGCCGGGGTCTTCAACATTCAGTACTTC. Complete variable domain (other parts from reference TRBV5-1 and TRBJ2-4): KAGVTQTPRYLIKTRGQQVTLSCSPISGHRSVSWYQQTPGQGLQFLFEYFSETQRNKGNFPGRFSGRQFSNSRSEMNVSTLELGDSALYLCASSLAGVFNIQYFGAGTRLSVL.

The CDR3 loop reads CASSSNQETQYF. CDR3 sequence (DNA): TGTGCCAGCAGCTCAAATCAAGAGACCCAGTACTTC. The V gene is TRBV9, the J gene TRBJ2-5; D not resolved. The CDR3 is 12 amino acids. Germline CDR1 is SGDLS and CDR2 is YYNGEE. The V end lost 4 bases, the J end lost 2 bases, and 6 bases lay between the germline ends.

This clonotype was found many times. The chain has TRBV5-1 and TRBJ2-7; 9 nucleotides match TRBD2. The V gene end was trimmed by 0 bases and the J gene end by 0 bases; junction bases not matched to a gene: 4. The V gene's germline CDR1 is SGHRS and CDR2 YFSETQ. The CDR3 has 16 residues. The DNA for the CDR3 is TGCGCCAGCAGCTTGGCCGGTAGCGGGAGCTCCTACGAGCAGTACTTC. Translating gives CASSLAGSGSSYEQYF.

With respect to this clonotype: A much larger clone is a single base away; this may be a read error. This chain joins TRBV11-2 and TRBJ2-5; 7 nucleotides agree with TRBD2. CDR1 and CDR2 from the germline V gene are SGHAT and FQNNGV. The CDR3 extends over 16 amino acids. CDR3 loop: CASSLDLTRAGETRYF. The DNA for the CDR3 is TGTGCCAGCAGCTTAGATCTGACCAGGGCGGGGGAGACCCGGTACTTC.

The rearrangement links TRBV12-3 or TRBV12-4 to TRBJ2-3; 13 bases align to TRBD2. The CDR3 has 20 amino acids. V shed 6 bases, J shed 6 bases, and the junction held 21 bases outside the gene matches. The CDR3 loop reads CASSQLAGGPSGIPTDTQYF. DNA for the CDR3: TGTGCCAGCAGCCAACTAGCGGGAGGGCCTAGCGGGATACCCACCGATACGCAGTATTTT.